These 29 T cell receptor beta chains came from one sample sequenced in a study of cytomegalovirus exposure and HLA in healthy donors. It was with 60 Vbeta and 13 Jbeta primers that the PCR ran. Using immunoSEQ multiplex PCR, the repertoire was profiled, and TCRdb retains in-frame clones only, with some absent. The sample yields 130,000 to 150,000 clones, approximately 9% seen once. Sequenced sample: PBMCs. These receptor sequences come from a male donor in good health and CMV-seronegative.

This clone was found once. This chain joins TRBV28 and TRBJ2-3, with TRBD1 as a possible D gene (5 bases). Trimming pared 6 bases from V and 0 bases from J, leaving 10 bases between. Germline V gene data show CDR1 as MDHEN and CDR2 as SYDVKM. The CDR3 has 14 residues. CDR3: CASRSQGSTDTQYF. In DNA form, the CDR3 reads TGTGCCAGCAGGTCGCAGGGTAGCACAGATACGCAGTATTTT.

The DNA of the CDR3 is TGTGCCTGGAGGTACTACAATGAGCAGTTCTTC. Its protein is CAWRYYNEQFF. V gene TRBV30 combines with J gene TRBJ2-1; D remains ambiguous. The V end was cut by 3 bases, the J end by 3 bases, with 3 bases between. This CDR3 is 11 amino acids long. Germline values: CDR1 GTSNPN, CDR2 SVGIG (reference sequence).

This clone was detected a few times. The V and J genes are TRBV6-1 and TRBJ2-7; 8 positions match TRBD1. The CDR3 covers 14 residues. Germline V gene sequence: CDR1 MNHNS, CDR2 SASEGT. J gave up 2 bases and V 5 bases, and 5 bases lay outside the gene matches. The DNA of the CDR3 is TGTGCCAGCAGTAGACAGGGGAGCACCTACGAGCAGTACTTC. Translating it yields CASSRQGSTYEQYF.

The chain carries TRBV5-1 and TRBJ1-2; perhaps TRBD1 as D (6 bases). The CDR3 covers 15 residues. Germline CDR1 reads SGHRS; CDR2 reads YFSETQ. V dropped 2 bases and J dropped 1 base, with 12 bases sitting between them. CDR3 DNA: TGCGCCAGCAGCTTTTCCCAGGGGCGTAACTATGGCTACACCTTC. Protein product: CASSFSQGRNYGYTF. The variable domain in full, with the rest retrieved from reference TRBV5-1 and TRBJ1-2, is KAGVTQTPRYLIKTRGQQVTLSCSPISGHRSVSWYQQTPGQGLQFLFEYFSETQRNKGNFPGRFSGRQFSNSRSEMNVSTLELGDSALYLCASSFSQGRNYGYTFGSGTRLTVV.

The rearrangement uses TRBV19 and TRBJ1-3; D remains ambiguous. The germline V gene encodes CDR1 LNHDA and CDR2 SQIVND (reference sequence). The CDR3 length is 15 residues. V shed 4 bases and J shed 0 bases, with 10 bases lying between them. CDR3 nucleotide sequence: TGTGCCAGTAGTAACGCTCGCGACTCTGGAAACACCATATATTTT. It specifies CASSNARDSGNTIYF.

This clone was counted between two and nine times. The chain couples TRBV4-3 to TRBJ1-2, with D possibly TRBD1 on 5 matching bases. The length of the CDR3 is 13 residues. The V gene lost 4 bases and the J gene lost 8 bases, with 14 bases spanning the gap. Germline V CDR1 and CDR2: LGHNA, YSLEER. DNA for the CDR3: TGCGCCAGCAGCCGCGATGGGCAGGGCGGCTACACCTTC. Amino acid sequence: CASSRDGQGGYTF.

The chain combines TRBV19 with TRBJ2-1; TRBD2 matches at 10 bases. CDR3 length: 15 residues. J was trimmed by 6 bases and V by 9 bases; bases with no gene match: 11. Germline CDR1 LNHDA, CDR2 SQIVND (reference sequence). This CDR3 reads CASALGTSGANEQFF. CDR3 in DNA: TGTGCCAGCGCCCTCGGCACTAGCGGGGCCAATGAGCAGTTCTTC.

The J gene is TRBJ2-1, the V gene TRBV4-3; maybe TRBD2 (6 bases). The CDR3 has 15 amino acids. Germline loops: CDR1 LGHNA, CDR2 YSLEER. V shed 0 bases and J shed 6 bases, with 12 bases lying between them. CDR3 in amino acids: CASSQDRGTSNEQFF. The DNA for the CDR3 is TGCGCCAGCAGCCAAGATCGGGGGACGAGCAATGAGCAGTTCTTC.

The V gene is TRBV30, the J gene TRBJ2-1, with 9 bases lining up with TRBD1. The germline CDR1 and CDR2 sequences are GTSNPN and SVGIG (reference sequence). V shed 4 bases, J shed 4 bases, and the junction held 5 bases outside the gene matches. The CDR3 has 14 residues. As DNA, the CDR3 is TGTGCCTGGACCCGGACAGGGGTGTACAATGAGCAGTTCTTC. Residues: CAWTRTGVYNEQFF.

The V gene is TRBV7-2, the J gene TRBJ1-2; the match to TRBD1 covers 8 bases. The CDR3 totals 15 residues. V shed 2 bases, J shed 3 bases, and the junction held 5 bases outside the gene matches. Per the germline V gene, CDR1 is SGHTA and CDR2 is FQGNSA. The CDR3: CASSLRTGRDYGYTF. The CDR3 region has the DNA TGTGCCAGCAGCTTACGGACAGGGAGGGACTATGGCTACACCTTC. Looking up the rest from reference TRBV7-2 and TRBJ1-2 gives the full variable domain: GAGVSQSPSNKVTEKGKDVELRCDPISGHTALYWYRQSLGQGLEFLIYFQGNSAPDKSGLPSDRFSAERTGGSVSTLTIQRTQQEDSAVYLCASSLRTGRDYGYTFGSGTRLTVV.

The V and J genes are TRBV2 and TRBJ2-2; D is undetermined. CDR1 is SNHLY, CDR2 FYNNEI, per germline. This CDR3 region has 13 residues. Deletions cut 0 bases from V and 5 bases from J, with 4 bases between. The CDR3 spells CASSEARTGELFF. The CDR3 DNA reads as TGTGCCAGCAGTGAAGCTAGAACCGGGGAGCTGTTTTTT.

This clone has more than one count but fewer than ten. The chain uses TRBV19 and TRBJ2-7, with D perhaps matching TRBD2 (5 bases). CDR1 and CDR2 from the germline V gene are LNHDA and SQIVND (reference sequence). The V end was cut by 2 bases, the J end by 3 bases, with 17 bases between. The CDR3 contains 16 residues. CDR3 protein: CASSIYGGGFNYEQYF. The CDR3 nucleotides are TGTGCCAGTAGTATATATGGAGGAGGATTCAACTACGAGCAGTACTTC. The whole variable domain, remainder taken from reference TRBV19 and TRBJ2-7, is DGGITQSPKYLFRKEGQNVTLSCEQNLNHDAMYWYRQDPGQGLRLIYYSQIVNDFQKGDIAEGYSVSREKKESFPLTVTSAQKNPTAFYLCASSIYGGGFNYEQYFGPGTRLTVT.

V gene TRBV4-3 combines with J gene TRBJ1-5; unclear D gene. Trimming took 0 bases from V and 0 from J, leaving 12 bases between them. The germline gives CDR1 LGHNA, CDR2 YSLEER. The CDR3 runs to 17 residues. CDR3 in amino acids: CASSQEVAANSNQPQHF. The CDR3 DNA reads TGCGCCAGCAGCCAAGAAGTGGCAGCGAATAGCAATCAGCCCCAGCATTTT.

This chain connects TRBV19 to TRBJ2-1; a possible D gene is TRBD2 (6 bases). Germline lookup yields CDR1 LNHDA and CDR2 SQIVND (reference sequence). V shed 5 bases and J shed 10 bases, with 15 bases lying between them. CDR3 length equals 13 residues. This CDR3 reads CASSGGTLLEQFF. In nucleotides, the CDR3 is TGTGCCAGTAGTGGGGGGACTCTGTTAGAGCAGTTCTTC.

The chain has TRBV10-2 and TRBJ2-3, with TRBD2 matching over 8 bases. Germline CDR1 WSHSY, CDR2 SAAADI. The ends lost 6 bases at V and 6 bases at J; junction bases unmatched: 5. The CDR3 extends over 13 amino acids. The CDR3 is CASRAGGGDTQYF. The CDR3 region has the DNA TGCGCCAGCAGGGCGGGGGGCGGGGATACGCAGTATTTT.

This chain connects TRBV4-3 to TRBJ2-5, with TRBD2 matching 7 bases. CDR1 and CDR2 from the germline V gene are LGHNA and YSLEER. V dropped 0 bases and J dropped 10; count of bases not matched to a gene: 5. This CDR3 has 13 residues. The CDR3 loop reads CASSQDLVAGQYF. The DNA of the CDR3 is TGCGCCAGCAGCCAAGATCTGGTAGCGGGCCAGTACTTC.

The rearrangement joins TRBV5-1 to TRBJ2-3, with TRBD2 as a possible D gene (6 bases). The germline gives CDR1 SGHRS, CDR2 YFSETQ. This CDR3 contains 15 residues. Between the trimmed V and J ends, which lost 0 bases and 5 bases, there was a span of 13 bases. The CDR3 sequence: CASSLGVGGIDTQYF. CDR3 sequence (DNA): TGCGCCAGCAGCTTGGGCGTGGGGGGAATAGATACGCAGTATTTT.

This chain's CDR3 is CASSLGTSGSYEQYF. The DNA for the CDR3 is TGTGCCAGCAGCTTAGGGACTAGCGGGAGCTACGAGCAGTACTTC. J is TRBJ2-7 and V is TRBV11-2, with 13 nucleotides matching TRBD2. Per germline, CDR1 SGHAT and CDR2 FQNNGV. Unmatched junction bases numbered 0, after V lost 1 base and J lost 3 bases. This CDR3 has 15 amino acids.

This rearrangement joins TRBV4-2 to TRBJ2-7; 13 positions match TRBD2. This CDR3 comprises 16 residues. The germline V gene encodes CDR1 LGHNA and CDR2 YNFKEQ. The junction had 4 bases not matched to a gene; V was cut back by 4 bases and J by 1 base. This chain's CDR3 is CASSRPTSGGSYEQYF. In DNA, the CDR3 is TGTGCCAGCAGCCGCCCGACTAGCGGGGGGTCCTACGAGCAGTACTTC.

The V call is TRBV7-3, the J call TRBJ2-3, with 9 bases identical to TRBD2. The germline CDR1 and CDR2 sequences are SGHTA and FQGTGA. J was trimmed by 5 bases and V by 5 bases; bases with no gene match: 8. CDR3 length equals 15 residues. The CDR3 bases are TGTGCCAGCAGCCCCCTAGCGGGGCCCCTAGATACGCAGTATTTT. Protein sequence: CASSPLAGPLDTQYF.

This rearrangement joins TRBV7-2 to TRBJ2-5; D uncertain. CDR1 and CDR2 (germline): SGHTA, FQGNSA. V gave up 1 base and J gave up 4 bases, with 7 bases separating them. The CDR3 spans 13 residues. The DNA of the CDR3 is TGTGCCAGCAGCTTAGGAATAGCAGAGACCCAGTACTTC. It encodes CASSLGIAETQYF.

This clone was seen a handful of times. The chain is built from TRBV2 and TRBJ2-1; D is possibly TRBD2 (5 bases). Germline loops: CDR1 SNHLY, CDR2 FYNNEI. The V end was cut by 3 bases, the J end by 12 bases, with 9 bases between. This CDR3 comprises 11 residues. The CDR3 DNA reads TGTGCCAGCAGTGAGGCGGGTTGGCAGTTCTTC. Translation gives CASSEAGWQFF.

This clone was detected only a few times. The chain couples TRBV7-8 to TRBJ1-2; TRBD1 is a possible D gene (5 bases). Looked up from germline, CDR1 is SGHVS and CDR2 is FQNEAQ. The CDR3 contains 16 residues. V gave up 1 base and J gave up 3 bases, with 15 bases separating them. CDR3 bases: TGTGCCAGCAGCTTAGTCAGGGTAGGGACTTACTATGGCTACACCTTC. Translation gives CASSLVRVGTYYGYTF.

The genes are TRBV28 and TRBJ1-4; TRBD1 might be the D (5 bases). Germline assignment: CDR1 MDHEN and CDR2 SYDVKM. V lost 5 bases and J lost 3, with 19 bases in between. The CDR3 sequence is 17 residues long. CDR3 in DNA: TGTGCCAGCAGTCCAGCGAGTGCGGGACTTTCTAATGAAAAACTGTTTTTT. This codes for CASSPASAGLSNEKLFF. Filled out from reference TRBV28 and TRBJ1-4, the complete variable domain reads DVKVTQSSRYLVKRTGEKVFLECVQDMDHENMFWYRQDPGLGLRLIYFSYDVKMKEKGDIPEGYSVSREKKERFSLILESASTNQTSMYLCASSPASAGLSNEKLFFGSGTQLSVL.

J is TRBJ2-7 and V is TRBV6-5; 7 bases are a match to TRBD2. The CDR3 contains 14 residues. Germline CDR1 and CDR2: MNHEY and SVGAGI. V was pared by 7 bases and J by 2 bases, with 8 bases of the junction left unmatched. CDR3 in amino acids: CASTNIGGAYEQYF. The CDR3 nucleotides are TGTGCCAGCACAAATATTGGGGGGGCCTACGAGCAGTACTTC.

This clone has more than one count but fewer than ten. V gene TRBV19 combines with J gene TRBJ2-3; 9 bases are shared with TRBD2. V was pared by 5 bases and J by 0 bases, with 6 bases of the junction left unmatched. This CDR3 comprises 16 residues. The germline gives CDR1 LNHDA, CDR2 SQIVND (reference sequence). For the CDR3, the DNA is TGTGCCAGTAGTGCGACTAGCGGACCGAGCACAGATACGCAGTATTTT. Amino acid sequence: CASSATSGPSTDTQYF.

This clone came up a few times. Here the CDR3 reads CASSQEPYPGNQPQHF. DNA of the CDR3: TGCGCCAGCAGCCAAGAGCCGTACCCGGGGAATCAGCCCCAGCATTTT. The chain recombines TRBV4-1 with TRBJ1-5; D not resolved. CDR3 length: 16 amino acids. Germline CDR1 is MGHRA and CDR2 is YSYEKL. Trimming pared 0 bases from V and 4 bases from J, leaving 13 bases between.

This clone came up a few times. V and J are TRBV5-1 and TRBJ2-5, with TRBD1 matching over 11 bases. This CDR3 comprises 15 residues. V trimming: 8 bases; J trimming: 5 bases; junction bases outside the gene matches: 11. CDR1 and CDR2 (germline): SGHRS, YFSETQ. Here the CDR3 reads CASLLDRGRRETQYF. CDR3 nucleotide sequence: TGCGCCAGTCTACTGGACAGGGGGCGCCGGGAGACCCAGTACTTC.

This clone came up a few times. The rearrangement joins TRBV16 to TRBJ1-1; D uncertain. From germline, CDR1 is KGHSY and CDR2 FQNENV. Trimming removed 6 bases from V and 4 bases from J, with 18 bases in between. There are 15 residues in the CDR3. The DNA for the CDR3 is TGTGCCAGCAGTCACGACGGCGGAGTGCTCACTGAAGCTTTCTTT. This codes for CASSHDGGVLTEAFF.